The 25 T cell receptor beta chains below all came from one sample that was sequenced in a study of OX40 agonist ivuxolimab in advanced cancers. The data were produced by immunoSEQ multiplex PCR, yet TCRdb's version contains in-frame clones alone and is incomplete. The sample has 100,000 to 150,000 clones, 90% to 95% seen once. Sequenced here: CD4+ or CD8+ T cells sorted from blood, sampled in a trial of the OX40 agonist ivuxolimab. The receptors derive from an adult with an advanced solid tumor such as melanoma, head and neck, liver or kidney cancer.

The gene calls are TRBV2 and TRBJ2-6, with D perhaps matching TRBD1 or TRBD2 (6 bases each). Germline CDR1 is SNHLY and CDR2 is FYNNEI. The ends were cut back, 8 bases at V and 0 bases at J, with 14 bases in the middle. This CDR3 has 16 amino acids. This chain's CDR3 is CASRRGTSSGANVLTF. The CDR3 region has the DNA TGTGCCAGCCGGAGGGGGACAAGCTCTGGGGCCAACGTCCTGACTTTC.

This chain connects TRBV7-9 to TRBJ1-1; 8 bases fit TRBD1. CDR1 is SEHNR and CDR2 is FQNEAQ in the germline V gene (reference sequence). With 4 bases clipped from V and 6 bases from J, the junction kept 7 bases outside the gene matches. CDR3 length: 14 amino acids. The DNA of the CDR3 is TGTGCCAGCAGCTATACCGGACAGGGACCTGAAGCTTTCTTT. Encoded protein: CASSYTGQGPEAFF. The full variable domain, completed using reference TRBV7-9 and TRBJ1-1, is DTGVSQNPRHKITKRGQNVTFRCDPISEHNRLYWYRQTLGQGPEFLTYFQNEAQLEKSRLLSDRFSAERPKGSFSTLEIQRTEQGDSAMYLCASSYTGQGPEAFFGQGTRLTVV.

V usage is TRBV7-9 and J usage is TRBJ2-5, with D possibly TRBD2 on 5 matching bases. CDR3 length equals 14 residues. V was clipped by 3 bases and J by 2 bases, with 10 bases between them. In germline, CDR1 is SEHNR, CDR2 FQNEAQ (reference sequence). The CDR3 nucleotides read TGTGCCAGCAGCTTCGGACTGGGTCAAGAGACCCAGTACTTC. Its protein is CASSFGLGQETQYF.

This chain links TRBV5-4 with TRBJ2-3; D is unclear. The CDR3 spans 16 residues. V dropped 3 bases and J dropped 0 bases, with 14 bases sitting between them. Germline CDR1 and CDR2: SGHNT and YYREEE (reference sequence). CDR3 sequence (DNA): TGTGCCAGCAGCTGGGGAAGGAGTATGAGCACAGATACGCAGTATTTT. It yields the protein CASSWGRSMSTDTQYF.

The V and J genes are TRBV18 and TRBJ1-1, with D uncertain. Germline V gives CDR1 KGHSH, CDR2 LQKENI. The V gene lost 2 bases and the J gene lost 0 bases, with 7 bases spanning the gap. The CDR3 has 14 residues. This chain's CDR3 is CASSPSSLNTEAFF. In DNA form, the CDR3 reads TGTGCCAGCTCACCATCCAGTTTGAACACTGAAGCTTTCTTT.

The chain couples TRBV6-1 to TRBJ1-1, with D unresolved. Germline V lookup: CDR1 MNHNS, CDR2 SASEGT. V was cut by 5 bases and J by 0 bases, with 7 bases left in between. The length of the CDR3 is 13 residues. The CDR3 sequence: CASSQKVNTEAFF. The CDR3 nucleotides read TGTGCCAGCAGTCAAAAAGTGAACACTGAAGCTTTCTTT.

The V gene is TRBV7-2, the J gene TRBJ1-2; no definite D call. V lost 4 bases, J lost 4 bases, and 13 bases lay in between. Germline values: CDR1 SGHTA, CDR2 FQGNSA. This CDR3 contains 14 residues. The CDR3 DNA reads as TGTGCCAGCAGCTCGAGGGCCTGGGGCTATGGCTACACCTTC. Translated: CASSSRAWGYGYTF.

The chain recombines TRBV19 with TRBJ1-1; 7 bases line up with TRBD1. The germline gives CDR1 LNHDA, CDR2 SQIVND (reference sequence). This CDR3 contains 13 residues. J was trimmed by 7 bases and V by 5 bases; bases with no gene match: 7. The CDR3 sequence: CASSPNRGGEAFF. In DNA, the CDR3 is TGTGCCAGTAGTCCAAACAGGGGTGGTGAAGCTTTCTTT.

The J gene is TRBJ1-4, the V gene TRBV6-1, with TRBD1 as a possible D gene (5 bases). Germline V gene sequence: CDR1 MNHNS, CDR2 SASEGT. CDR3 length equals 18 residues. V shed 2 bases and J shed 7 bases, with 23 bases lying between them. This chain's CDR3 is CASSELSLGRGSGEKLFF. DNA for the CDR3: TGTGCCAGCAGTGAACTGAGCCTAGGGAGGGGATCGGGTGAAAAACTGTTTTTT.

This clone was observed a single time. The CDR3 region has the DNA TGCGCCAGCAGCTTGGGACTAGCACGAGAGACCCAGTACTTC. Amino acids: CASSLGLARETQYF. The V call is TRBV5-1, the J call TRBJ2-5; 7 bases match TRBD2. Germline lookup yields CDR1 SGHRS and CDR2 YFSETQ. The trim removed 0 bases at V and 4 bases at J, leaving 3 bases unmatched. This CDR3 region has 14 residues. Combining the CDR3 with reference TRBV5-1 and TRBJ2-5 gives the whole variable domain KAGVTQTPRYLIKTRGQQVTLSCSPISGHRSVSWYQQTPGQGLQFLFEYFSETQRNKGNFPGRFSGRQFSNSRSEMNVSTLELGDSALYLCASSLGLARETQYFGPGTRLLVL.

CDR3 DNA: TGTGCCAGCAGTTCCCCCTCGGCGGGGCCCCAGCATTTT. Its translation: CASSSPSAGPQHF. This chain uses TRBV28 with TRBJ1-5; D gene unclear. The CDR3 length is 13 residues. CDR1 and CDR2 from the germline V gene are MDHEN and SYDVKM. V dropped 4 bases and J dropped 9 bases, with 13 bases sitting between them. The whole variable domain, remainder taken from reference TRBV28 and TRBJ1-5, is DVKVTQSSRYLVKRTGEKVFLECVQDMDHENMFWYRQDPGLGLRLIYFSYDVKMKEKGDIPEGYSVSREKKERFSLILESASTNQTSMYLCASSSPSAGPQHFGDGTRLSIL.

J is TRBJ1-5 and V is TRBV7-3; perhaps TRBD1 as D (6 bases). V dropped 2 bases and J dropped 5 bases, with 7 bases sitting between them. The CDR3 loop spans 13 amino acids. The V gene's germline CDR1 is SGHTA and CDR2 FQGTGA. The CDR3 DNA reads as TGTGCCAGCAGCTTAGGACAGTATCAGCCCCAGCATTTT. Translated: CASSLGQYQPQHF.

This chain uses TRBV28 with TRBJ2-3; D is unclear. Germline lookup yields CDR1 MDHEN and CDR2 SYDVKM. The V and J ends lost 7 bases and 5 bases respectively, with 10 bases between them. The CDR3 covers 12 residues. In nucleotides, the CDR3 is TGTGCCAGCACCTCCCCTGGAGATACGCAGTATTTT. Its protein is CASTSPGDTQYF.

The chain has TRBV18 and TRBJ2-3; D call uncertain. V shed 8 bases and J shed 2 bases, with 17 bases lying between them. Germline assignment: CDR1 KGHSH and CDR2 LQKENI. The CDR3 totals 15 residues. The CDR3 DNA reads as TGTGCCAGCCTCCCGTTTGGGCATATCACAGATACGCAGTATTTT. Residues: CASLPFGHITDTQYF.

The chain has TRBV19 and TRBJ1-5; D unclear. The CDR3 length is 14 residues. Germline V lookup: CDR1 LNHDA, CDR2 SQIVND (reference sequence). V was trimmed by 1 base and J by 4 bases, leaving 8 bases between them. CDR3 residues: CASSIGGRNQPQHF. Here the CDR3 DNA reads TGTGCCAGTAGTATAGGTGGGAGGAATCAGCCCCAGCATTTT.

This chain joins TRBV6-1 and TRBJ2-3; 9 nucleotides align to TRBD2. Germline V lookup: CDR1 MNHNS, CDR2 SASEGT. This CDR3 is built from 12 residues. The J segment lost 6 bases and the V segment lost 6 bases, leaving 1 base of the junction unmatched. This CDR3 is CASSLAGDTQYF. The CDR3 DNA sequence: TGTGCCAGCAGCCTAGCGGGGGATACGCAGTATTTT.

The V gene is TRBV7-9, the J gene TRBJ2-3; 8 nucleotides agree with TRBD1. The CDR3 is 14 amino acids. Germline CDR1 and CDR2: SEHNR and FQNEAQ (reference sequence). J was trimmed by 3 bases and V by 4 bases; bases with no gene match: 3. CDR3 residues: CASSSQGATDTQYF. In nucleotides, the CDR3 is TGTGCCAGCAGCTCCCAGGGGGCAACAGATACGCAGTATTTT.

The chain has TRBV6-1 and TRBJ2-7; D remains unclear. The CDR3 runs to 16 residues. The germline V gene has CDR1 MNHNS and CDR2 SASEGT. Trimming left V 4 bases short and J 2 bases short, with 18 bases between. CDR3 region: CASSVPSADPAYEQYF. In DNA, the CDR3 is TGTGCCAGCAGTGTTCCTTCTGCGGACCCCGCCTACGAGCAGTACTTC.

CDR3 sequence reads: CASRAEQGTDTQYF. The DNA for the CDR3 is TGTGCCAGCAGGGCCGAACAGGGCACAGATACGCAGTATTTT. The V call is TRBV6-1, the J call TRBJ2-3; D may be TRBD1 (5 bases). This CDR3 spans 14 amino acids. From germline, CDR1 is MNHNS and CDR2 SASEGT. V was pared by 6 bases and J by 1 base, with 11 bases between.

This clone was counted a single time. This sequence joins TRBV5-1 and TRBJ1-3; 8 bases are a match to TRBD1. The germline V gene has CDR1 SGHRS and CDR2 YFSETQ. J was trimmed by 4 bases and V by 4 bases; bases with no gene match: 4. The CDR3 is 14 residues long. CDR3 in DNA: TGCGCCAGCAGCACAGACAGGGGAGGAAACACCATATATTTT. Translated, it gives CASSTDRGGNTIYF.

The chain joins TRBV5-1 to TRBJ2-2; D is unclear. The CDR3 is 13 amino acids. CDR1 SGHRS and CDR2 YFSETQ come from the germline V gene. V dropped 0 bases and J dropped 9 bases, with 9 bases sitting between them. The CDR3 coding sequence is TGCGCCAGCAGCTTGGACCGAACTAGGGAGCTGTTTTTT. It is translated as CASSLDRTRELFF. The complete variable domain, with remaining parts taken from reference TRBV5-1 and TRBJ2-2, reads KAGVTQTPRYLIKTRGQQVTLSCSPISGHRSVSWYQQTPGQGLQFLFEYFSETQRNKGNFPGRFSGRQFSNSRSEMNVSTLELGDSALYLCASSLDRTRELFFGEGSRLTVL.

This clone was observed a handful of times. The CDR3 sequence: CASGVTGQVVPQHF. The CDR3 DNA is TGTGCCTCCGGGGTGACAGGGCAAGTCGTGCCCCAGCATTTT. V is TRBV2 and J is TRBJ1-5, with TRBD1 identical over 7 bases. Germline CDR1 SNHLY, CDR2 FYNNEI. J gave up 9 bases and V 11 bases, and 16 bases lay outside the gene matches. This CDR3 region has 14 residues.

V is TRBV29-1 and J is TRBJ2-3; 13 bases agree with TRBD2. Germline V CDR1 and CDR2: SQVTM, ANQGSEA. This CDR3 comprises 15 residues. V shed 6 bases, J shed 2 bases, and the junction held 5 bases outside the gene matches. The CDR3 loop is CSVPGLAGATDTQYF. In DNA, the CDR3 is TGCAGCGTCCCCGGACTAGCGGGAGCCACAGATACGCAGTATTTT.

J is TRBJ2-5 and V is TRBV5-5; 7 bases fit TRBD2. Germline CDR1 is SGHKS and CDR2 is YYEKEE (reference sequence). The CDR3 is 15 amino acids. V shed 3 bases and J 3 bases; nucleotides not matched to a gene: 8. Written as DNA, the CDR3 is TGTGCCAGCAGCTGGTCTAGCGGAGTTAAAGAGACCCAGTACTTC. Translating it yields CASSWSSGVKETQYF.

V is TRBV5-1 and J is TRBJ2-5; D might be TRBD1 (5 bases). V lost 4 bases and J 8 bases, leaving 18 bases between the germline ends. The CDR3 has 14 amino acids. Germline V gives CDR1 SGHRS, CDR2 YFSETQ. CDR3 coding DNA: TGCGCCAGCAGCCCACCTGACCAGGGTTTAACCCAGTACTTC. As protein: CASSPPDQGLTQYF. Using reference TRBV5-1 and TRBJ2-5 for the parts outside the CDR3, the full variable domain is KAGVTQTPRYLIKTRGQQVTLSCSPISGHRSVSWYQQTPGQGLQFLFEYFSETQRNKGNFPGRFSGRQFSNSRSEMNVSTLELGDSALYLCASSPPDQGLTQYFGPGTRLLVL.